These 18 T cell receptor beta chains were sequenced from one sample in a study of beta chain features in type 1 diabetes. Study-level points and caveats: Within each of all four CD4+ subsets, Type 1 diabetes patients had TCRB CDR3s that were moderately but significantly shorter.

TCRB transcripts that were expressed got sequenced, as all of the isolated RNA had been reverse transcribed. Profiling relied on immunoSEQ multiplex PCR, and the TCRdb table lists in-frame clones only, not all of them. The sample lists about 650,000 clones, roughly 12% occurring once. These TCRs' antigens remain unknown. The sample consisted of naive CD4+ T cells from blood. The receptors were gathered from a man aged 25 to 40 with type 1 diabetes.

This clone was seen more than once but under ten times. The CDR3 nucleotides read TGTGCCAGCAGTCCTCGACAGGAGCCGAATTCACCCCTCCACTTT. It translates to CASSPRQEPNSPLHF. This chain uses TRBV6-5 with TRBJ1-6; a weak D match, TRBD1 (6 bases). The germline V gene has CDR1 MNHEY and CDR2 SVGAGI. V was shortened by 5 bases and J by 7 bases, with 15 bases between the two germline ends. The CDR3 runs 15 residues.

The CDR3 reads CASSLDLQGPQHF. The CDR3 DNA is TGTGCCAGCAGCTTGGACCTTCAGGGGCCCCAGCATTTT. The chain employs TRBV5-4 and TRBJ1-5; perhaps TRBD1 as D (5 bases). Germline assignment: CDR1 SGHNT and CDR2 YYREEE (reference sequence). The CDR3 is 13 residues long. Between the trimmed V and J ends, which lost 0 bases and 9 bases, there was a span of 10 bases.

V and J are TRBV5-4 and TRBJ2-2; D gene uncertain. Trimming pared 5 bases from V and 5 bases from J, leaving 7 bases between. CDR1 and CDR2 from the germline V gene are SGHNT and YYREEE (reference sequence). There are 12 residues in the CDR3. As DNA, the CDR3 is TGTGCCAGCAGGGAAGGGACCGGGGAGCTGTTTTTT. Amino acids: CASREGTGELFF.

This clone was found a few times. The rearrangement joins TRBV7-8 to TRBJ2-7; 12 bases agree with TRBD2. From germline, CDR1 is SGHVS and CDR2 FQNEAQ. V lost 0 bases, J lost 6 bases, and 6 bases stayed unmatched. The CDR3 runs to 16 residues. The CDR3 loop is CASSLASGLAGGEQYF. The CDR3, as DNA: TGTGCCAGCAGCTTAGCGTCGGGACTAGCGGGCGGCGAGCAGTACTTC.

This clone has just a few counts. The rearrangement links TRBV19 to TRBJ1-5; 10 bases fit TRBD1. This CDR3 comprises 14 residues. The V segment lost 7 bases and the J segment 5 bases; nucleotides outside the gene matches: 5. Per the germline V gene, CDR1 is LNHDA and CDR2 is SQIVND (reference sequence). The CDR3 here is CASTTGTGDQPQHF. CDR3 in DNA: TGTGCCAGTACCACCGGGACAGGGGATCAGCCCCAGCATTTT.

This clone was counted a few times. The chain combines TRBV11-2 with TRBJ2-1; D may match TRBD1 or TRBD2 (6 bases each). Trimming cost V 5 bases and J 6 bases, with 11 bases left between them. CDR1 SGHAT and CDR2 FQNNGV come from the germline V gene. This CDR3 has 13 amino acids. The CDR3: CASSAGGGNEQFF. Written as DNA, the CDR3 is TGTGCCAGCAGCGCCGGAGGGGGCAATGAGCAGTTCTTC.

The chain has TRBV6-1 and TRBJ2-1; TRBD1 is a possible D gene (6 bases). Trimming removed 5 bases at V and 0 bases at J, with 11 bases between. CDR3 length: 15 amino acids. Germline lookup yields CDR1 MNHNS and CDR2 SASEGT. The CDR3 spells CASSFTGSSYNEQFF. CDR3 nucleotides: TGTGCCAGCAGTTTCACAGGGAGCTCCTACAATGAGCAGTTCTTC.

This clone was recorded a few times. The chain uses TRBV10-3 and TRBJ2-3; TRBD1 matches at 7 bases. V lost 7 bases, J lost 0 bases, and 1 base stayed unmatched. Germline assignment: CDR1 ENHRY and CDR2 SYGVKD. CDR3 length: 13 residues. CDR3: CAITTGSTDTQYF. The CDR3 DNA reads as TGTGCCATCACGACAGGGAGCACAGATACGCAGTATTTT.

Points on this clone: The sample holds other DNA sequences that translate to the same CDR3. This chain connects TRBV7-2 to TRBJ1-5, with 8 bases lining up with TRBD1. The CDR3 spans 15 residues. Germline CDR1 reads SGHTA; CDR2 reads FQGNSA. V dropped 2 bases and J dropped 4; count of bases not matched to a gene: 4. The CDR3 spells CASSLNGQGNQPQHF. The CDR3 DNA is TGTGCCAGCAGCTTAAATGGACAGGGAAATCAGCCCCAGCATTTT.

The table lists this clone with a few counts. V usage is TRBV5-6 and J usage is TRBJ1-1; D unclear. Looked up from germline, CDR1 is SGHDT and CDR2 is YYEEEE. Trimming pared 3 bases from V and 5 bases from J, leaving 8 bases between. CDR3 length: 12 amino acids. CDR3 sequence reads: CASSSLRTEAFF. CDR3 coding DNA: TGTGCCAGCAGCTCCCTACGGACTGAAGCTTTCTTT.

The V and J genes are TRBV19 and TRBJ2-7, with TRBD1 identical over 7 bases. V was clipped by 9 bases and J by 0 bases; unmatched bases: 8. Germline-derived CDR1 and CDR2 are LNHDA and SQIVND (reference sequence). The length of the CDR3 is 14 residues. The chain's CDR3 is CASSADRASYEQYF. The CDR3 DNA is TGTGCCAGCTCGGCCGACAGGGCCTCCTACGAGCAGTACTTC.

The chain joins TRBV18 to TRBJ1-1; 9 nucleotides match TRBD1. The germline CDR1 and CDR2 sequences are KGHSH and LQKENI. There are 14 residues in the CDR3. After removal of 6 bases from V and 1 base from J, the junction contained 3 bases not matched to a gene. CDR3 nucleotide sequence: TGTGCCAGCTCTACGGACAGGGGGAACACTGAAGCTTTCTTT. Translated: CASSTDRGNTEAFF. The whole variable domain, remainder taken from reference TRBV18 and TRBJ1-1, is NAGVMQNPRHLVRRRGQEARLRCSPMKGHSHVYWYRQLPEEGLKFMVYLQKENIIDESGMPKERFSAEFPKEGPSILRIQQVVRGDSAAYFCASSTDRGNTEAFFGQGTRLTVV.

This clone was observed a handful of times. The rearrangement links TRBV5-4 to TRBJ2-5; no reliable D call. Germline values: CDR1 SGHNT, CDR2 YYREEE (reference sequence). V lost 3 bases, J lost 5 bases, and 14 bases lay in between. This CDR3 has 14 residues. CDR3 sequence reads: CASSYSSDSETQYF. The CDR3 region has the DNA TGTGCCAGCAGCTATTCAAGCGATTCGGAGACCCAGTACTTC. Complete variable domain (other parts from reference TRBV5-4 and TRBJ2-5): ETGVTQSPTHLIKTRGQQVTLRCSSQSGHNTVSWYQQALGQGPQFIFQYYREEENGRGNFPPRFSGLQFPNYSSELNVNALELDDSALYLCASSYSSDSETQYFGPGTRLLVL.

This clone was counted a few times. V and J are TRBV5-1 and TRBJ2-7; 12 nucleotides align to TRBD1. There are 14 residues in the CDR3. Unmatched junction bases numbered 7, after V lost 5 bases and J lost 7 bases. Germline V gene lookup returns CDR1 SGHRS and CDR2 YFSETQ. The chain's CDR3 is CASRAGQGADEQYF. The CDR3, as DNA: TGCGCCAGCAGAGCGGGACAGGGGGCTGATGAGCAGTACTTC.

This chain joins TRBV30 and TRBJ2-1; 15 bases line up with TRBD2. Germline V CDR1 and CDR2: GTSNPN, SVGIG (reference sequence). The CDR3 contains 14 residues. After removal of 3 bases from V and 10 bases from J, the junction contained 4 bases not matched to a gene. CDR3 region: CAWRGLAGGGEQFF. CDR3 nucleotides: TGTGCCTGGAGGGGACTAGCGGGGGGTGGAGAGCAGTTCTTC. The full variable domain, its missing parts supplied by reference TRBV30 and TRBJ2-1, is SQTIHQWPATLVQPVGSPLSLECTVEGTSNPNLYWYRQAAGRGLQLLFYSVGIGQISSEVPQNLSASRPQDRQFILSSKKLLLSDSGFYLCAWRGLAGGGEQFFGPGTRLTVL.

The table lists this clone with a few counts. The chain carries TRBV2 and TRBJ2-3; D may match TRBD1 or TRBD2 (5 bases each). The CDR3 spans 14 residues. The germline V and J ends were trimmed by 6 bases and 6 bases, with 16 bases remaining between them. CDR1 and CDR2 (germline): SNHLY, FYNNEI. For the CDR3, the DNA is TGTGCCAGCAGCCGGGACGGCGGTTCGGATACGCAGTATTTT. It encodes CASSRDGGSDTQYF.

The V call is TRBV11-2, the J call TRBJ2-6; D remains ambiguous. With 4 bases removed from V and 2 bases from J, the gap between germline ends came to 6 bases. Germline V lookup: CDR1 SGHAT, CDR2 FQNNGV. CDR3 length equals 14 residues. The CDR3, as DNA: TGTGCCAGCAGCTCCCTCGCTGGGGCCAACGTCCTGACTTTC. Translated: CASSSLAGANVLTF.

In its sample, this clone was seen a few times. The V gene is TRBV28, the J gene TRBJ2-7; no reliable D call. Trimming took off 2 bases at V and 2 bases at J, with 7 bases between the two ends. The germline V gene has CDR1 MDHEN and CDR2 SYDVKM. This CDR3 comprises 13 residues. The CDR3 nucleotides are TGTGCCAGCAGTTTAACGTCTCCCTACGAGCAGTACTTC. Its protein product is CASSLTSPYEQYF.